This record looks at one T cell receptor (beta chain) sequence and its context. This clone's antigen is unknown. Per-base qualities were not stored, and no clone one base away is much larger. Additional sequencing covered unstimulated subsets from a few donor pairs, namely CD8+ effector memory, CD4+ naive, CD8+ TEMRA, CD4+ memory and CD8+ naive. Sorted unstimulated T cells, along with proliferating T cells recovered from mixed lymphocyte reactions, underwent TCRbeta CDR3 sequencing. Fresh whole blood from ten HLA-typed healthy donors was used as the source from which PBMCs were isolated. The entry originates in a study of siplizumab effects on memory and regulatory T cells (dated by TCRdb to the late 2010s). With respect to the entire study: The effect of the anti-CD2 antibody siplizumab on alloreactive T-cell subsets was examined in allogeneic mixed lymphocyte reactions constructed from human PBMCs.

The investigation overall reported the following: The cumulative frequency of alloreactive sequences traceable to unstimulated CD4+ memory T cells was significantly reduced by siplizumab. Greater diversity appeared to be present in unstimulated naive T cells than in memory T cells, and a substantial contribution to the alloresponse seemed to be made by naive cells. Because sequences at frequencies below about 10^-5 were poorly captured, only a minor fraction of alloreactive clones could be mapped back to unstimulated subsets. For roughly 80-95% of proliferating CD4+ or CD8+ clones, no naive or memory phenotype could be assigned. Among mappable alloreactive CD4+ clones, an average Treg-derived fraction of approximately 73% was observed with siplizumab, compared with roughly 25% in control reactions. The suppressive function of proliferating Tregs from siplizumab cultures was not functionally confirmed.

Trimming takes 4 bases from V and 7 bases from J, and the germline ends sit 14 bases apart. The germline V gene yields MNHNS for CDR1 and SASEGT for CDR2. The CDR3 goes from the cysteine to the phenylalanine over 15 residues. Here the CDR3 DNA is all that survives: 45 bases in frame from base 1. The receptor library was made with the immunoSEQ multiplex PCR assay. About 9.1 x 10^4 TCR templates per sample were assayed on the deep sequencing platform. Genomic DNA extracted from sorted T cells was used for TCRbeta CDR3 sequencing. The source study handled its data this way. The R programming language was used for clonal analysis of TCRbeta CDR3 data. Alloreactive CD4+ and CD8+ clones were defined by comparing unstimulated samples with post-reaction CFSE-low samples. Regulatory or non-regulatory origin was assigned to alloreactive CD4+ clones by matching of sequences to sorted unstimulated Treg and non-Treg repertoires. The table was pulled from immuneACCESS by TCRdb, which kept in-frame rearrangements only. Such tables lose some clones; where checked, under half of the loss comes from unresolved V genes, and the rest has no known cause. V, J and clone size are taken as reported in that table, and D and trimming were inferred from the DNA itself. The sample yields about 63,000 clones; around four fifths were counted once. The ten largest make up roughly 3.8% of the sample.

The specimen was memory CD4+ T cells sorted from blood. The cell subset or site label of this sample denotes: unstimulated CD4+ memory T cells. This clonotype was sampled from a human donor in good health. The chain employs TRBV6-1 and TRBJ1-6, with the D gene not clear enough to name. The CDR3 corresponds to CASSVSAVKNSPLHF. The base sequence is TGTGCCAGCAGTGTTTCAGCGGTGAAGAATTCACCCCTCCACTTT.